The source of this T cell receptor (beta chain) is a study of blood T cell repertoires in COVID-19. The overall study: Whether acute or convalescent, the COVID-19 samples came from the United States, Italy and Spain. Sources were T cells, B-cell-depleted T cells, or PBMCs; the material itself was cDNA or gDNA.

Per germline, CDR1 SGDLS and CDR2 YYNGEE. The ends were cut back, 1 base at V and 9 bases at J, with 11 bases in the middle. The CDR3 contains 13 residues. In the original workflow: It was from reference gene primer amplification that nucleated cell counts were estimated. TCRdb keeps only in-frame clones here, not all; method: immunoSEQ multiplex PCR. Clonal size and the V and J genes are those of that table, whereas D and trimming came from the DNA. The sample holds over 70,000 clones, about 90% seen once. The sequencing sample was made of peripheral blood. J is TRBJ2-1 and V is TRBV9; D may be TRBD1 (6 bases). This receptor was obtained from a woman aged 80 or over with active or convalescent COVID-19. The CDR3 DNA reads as TGTGCCAGCAGCGTAACAACAGGGACTGAGCAGTTCTTC. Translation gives CASSVTTGTEQFF.